This T cell receptor (beta chain) was captured by sequencing in a study of cytomegalovirus exposure and HLA in healthy donors. Overall study findings and caveats: Highest at DRB1 and lowest at HLA-C, TCR association rates differed among HLA loci in a later analysis. Most subjects had HLA-A and HLA-B alleles reportedly predicted accurately by TCR beta sequences. In a later analysis, HLA-associated TCR beta chains were more clonally expanded than equally common others.

13 Jbeta primers and 60 Vbeta primers were used for the PCR. Profiled with immunoSEQ multiplex PCR; TCRdb holds only in-frame clones, not every one. The table includes roughly 160,000 clones, around four fifths detected once. In regard to this clone: Its antigen is currently unknown.

Germline-derived CDR1 and CDR2 are SGHRS and YFSETQ. The ends lost 4 bases at V and 2 bases at J; junction bases unmatched: 6. There are 15 residues in the CDR3. The source of this sequence is a man under 40 in good health and CMV-seronegative. The gene calls are TRBV5-1 and TRBJ2-7, with 10 nucleotides matching TRBD2. Input material: PBMCs. CDR3 sequence: CASSGQLAGPYEQYF. The CDR3 region has the DNA TGCGCCAGCAGCGGACAACTAGCGGGACCCTACGAGCAGTACTTC.